The 28 T cell receptor beta chains below all came from one sample that was sequenced in a study of PD-1 blockade in classical Hodgkin lymphoma. Relapse after autologous stem cell transplantation occurred in every patient, and brentuximab vedotin exposure varied. Sequencing was performed with immunoSEQ multiplex PCR; in TCRdb, only in-frame clones are kept and a portion is missing. The sample contains roughly 96,000 clones, 75% to 90% of which appear only once. Material: peripheral blood mononuclear cells (PBMCs), obtained before the second cycle of nivolumab. These receptors originate from a human donor with classical Hodgkin lymphoma.

CDR3 sequence (DNA): TGTGCCAGCAGCTTAACGGGACGGGGTCCCTACACCGGGGAGCTGTTTTTT. Its translation is CASSLTGRGPYTGELFF. V and J are TRBV7-7 and TRBJ2-2, with D perhaps being TRBD1 or TRBD2 (5 bases each). The germline gives CDR1 SSHAT, CDR2 FNYEAQ (reference sequence). The germline V and J ends were trimmed by 2 bases and 3 bases, with 16 bases remaining between them. The CDR3 is made up of 17 amino acids.

The CDR3 here is CATKAGTVDTGELFF. The CDR3 bases are TGTGCCACCAAAGCCGGGACAGTAGACACCGGGGAGCTGTTTTTT. This rearrangement joins TRBV18 to TRBJ2-2; 7 nucleotides line up with TRBD1. Germline CDR1 and CDR2: KGHSH and LQKENI. The V gene end was trimmed by 10 bases and the J gene end by 3 bases; junction bases not matched to a gene: 11. CDR3 length equals 15 residues.

The chain links TRBV10-2 to TRBJ2-7; the match to TRBD1 covers 9 bases. Germline-derived CDR1 and CDR2 are WSHSY and SAAADI. The CDR3 is 16 amino acids. The V segment lost 0 bases and the J segment 1 base; nucleotides outside the gene matches: 4. This chain's CDR3 is CASSESFGTGSYEQYF. In nucleotides, the CDR3 is TGCGCCAGCAGTGAGTCATTTGGGACAGGGTCCTACGAGCAGTACTTC.

The CDR3 spells CASSSTPRTGELFF. CDR3 sequence (DNA): TGTGCCAGCAGCTCTACTCCTAGAACCGGGGAGCTGTTTTTT. The V call is TRBV7-2, the J call TRBJ2-2; no definite D call. The length of the CDR3 is 14 residues. Germline-derived CDR1 and CDR2 are SGHTA and FQGNSA. Trimming left V 4 bases short and J 5 bases short, with 11 bases between.

The rearrangement joins TRBV29-1 to TRBJ1-5; no clear D gene. CDR3 length equals 14 residues. Germline V gene sequence: CDR1 SQVTM, CDR2 ANQGSEA. V was cut by 4 bases and J by 5 bases, with 15 bases left in between. The chain's CDR3 is CSVVDTEGDQPQHF. The CDR3 DNA follows: TGCAGCGTTGTCGACACAGAGGGCGATCAGCCCCAGCATTTT.

The genes are TRBV27 and TRBJ2-2, with D tentatively TRBD1 (6 bases). V lost 4 bases and J lost 3, with 9 bases in between. The CDR3 extends over 14 amino acids. Looked up from germline, CDR1 is MNHEY and CDR2 is SMNVEV (reference sequence). The CDR3 DNA reads TGTGCCAGCAGTTCCACAGGGTACACCGGGGAGCTGTTTTTT. This gives the protein CASSSTGYTGELFF.

This clone was observed a single time. This chain links TRBV28 with TRBJ2-7, with D possibly matching TRBD2 (6 bases). V lost 3 bases and J lost 6, with 12 bases in between. CDR1 and CDR2 from the germline V gene are MDHEN and SYDVKM. This CDR3 region has 13 residues. CDR3 bases: TGTGCCAGCAGTTTTAGGTCGGGGGTCGAGCAGTACTTC. Protein sequence: CASSFRSGVEQYF. The variable domain in full, completed from reference TRBV28 and TRBJ2-7, reads DVKVTQSSRYLVKRTGEKVFLECVQDMDHENMFWYRQDPGLGLRLIYFSYDVKMKEKGDIPEGYSVSREKKERFSLILESASTNQTSMYLCASSFRSGVEQYFGPGTRLTVT.

The CDR3 sequence: CASSRGSYAEQFF. The CDR3 DNA is TGTGCCAGCAGCCGGGGCTCTTATGCTGAGCAGTTCTTC. The chain recombines TRBV11-2 with TRBJ2-1, with D perhaps given as TRBD1 or TRBD2 (5 bases each). The CDR3 has 13 amino acids. V was pared by 5 bases and J by 9 bases, with 14 bases between. Germline V gene lookup returns CDR1 SGHAT and CDR2 FQNNGV. The full variable domain, with the rest looked up from reference TRBV11-2 and TRBJ2-1, is EAGVAQSPRYKIIEKRQSVAFWCNPISGHATLYWYQQILGQGPKLLIQFQNNGVVDDSQLPKDRFSAERLKGVDSTLKIQPAKLEDSAVYLCASSRGSYAEQFFGPGTRLTVL.

The chain uses TRBV4-2 and TRBJ2-3; D gene unclear. The V end was cut by 0 bases, the J end by 0 bases, with 7 bases between. Germline CDR1 reads LGHNA; CDR2 reads YNFKEQ. This CDR3 spans 15 amino acids. The CDR3 loop is CASSQDRVSTDTQYF. The CDR3 DNA sequence: TGTGCCAGCAGCCAAGATCGGGTTAGCACAGATACGCAGTATTTT.

J is TRBJ2-7 and V is TRBV7-2; D possibly uses TRBD1 or TRBD2 (5 bases each). Trimming left V 1 base short and J 3 bases short, with 16 bases between. This CDR3 has 16 residues. Germline assignment: CDR1 SGHTA and CDR2 FQGNSA. This CDR3 is CASSLGGNSADYEQYF. The CDR3 DNA reads as TGTGCCAGCAGCTTAGGGGGGAACTCGGCCGACTACGAGCAGTACTTC.

DNA for the CDR3: TGCGCCAGCAGCTTGGGGGGCAGCCGTCACGGACCCTACGAGCAGTACTTC. It specifies CASSLGGSRHGPYEQYF. The J gene is TRBJ2-7, the V gene TRBV5-1; D is perhaps TRBD1 (5 bases). The CDR3 covers 17 residues. From germline, CDR1 is SGHRS and CDR2 YFSETQ. V was pared by 0 bases and J by 2 bases, with 18 bases between.

This clone was seen just once. Here the CDR3 reads CASSVLAGGVDTQYF. The CDR3 DNA is TGTGCCAGCAGTGTCCTAGCGGGGGGGGTAGATACGCAGTATTTT. The chain uses TRBV6-5 and TRBJ2-3, with 12 bases that match TRBD2. Trimming cost V 5 bases and J 5 bases; bases outside gene matches: 5. Per the germline V gene, CDR1 is MNHEY and CDR2 is SVGAGI. This CDR3 is 15 amino acids long.

This chain joins TRBV4-1 and TRBJ2-1, with D possibly being TRBD2 (5 bases). There are 15 residues in the CDR3. Deletions cut 4 bases from V and 0 bases from J, with 10 bases between. Germline CDR1 MGHRA, CDR2 YSYEKL. The CDR3 bases are TGCGCCAGCAGCCCGGGGTTAAGCTCCTACAATGAGCAGTTCTTC. It translates to CASSPGLSSYNEQFF.

The chain carries TRBV7-2 and TRBJ2-3; D is unresolved. Trimming took 4 bases from V and 9 from J, leaving 11 bases between them. Germline-derived CDR1 and CDR2 are SGHTA and FQGNSA. This CDR3 comprises 12 residues. CDR3 coding DNA: TGTGCCAGCAGCTCCCACGAAGGCACGCAGTATTTT. Encoded protein: CASSSHEGTQYF.

The genes are TRBV27 and TRBJ2-5; possibly TRBD2 for D (6 bases). CDR3 length equals 14 residues. In germline, CDR1 is MNHEY, CDR2 SMNVEV (reference sequence). Between the trimmed V and J ends, which lost 5 bases and 12 bases, there was a span of 22 bases. CDR3 region: CASSRRLVTRGKYF. The CDR3 DNA is TGTGCCAGCAGTCGAAGACTAGTAACCCGGGGGAAGTACTTC.

The J gene is TRBJ2-1, the V gene TRBV5-6; 7 nucleotides align to TRBD2. V lost 3 bases, J lost 10 bases, and 7 bases stayed unmatched. The germline CDR1 and CDR2 sequences are SGHDT and YYEEEE. This CDR3 comprises 13 residues. CDR3 amino acids: CASSYRLAGEQFF. The CDR3 nucleotides read TGTGCCAGCAGCTACCGACTAGCTGGCGAGCAGTTCTTC.

The rearrangement joins TRBV11-2 to TRBJ1-1; no reliable D call. The CDR3 length is 16 residues. Germline CDR1 and CDR2: SGHAT and FQNNGV. With 4 bases removed from V and 2 bases from J, the gap between germline ends came to 17 bases. CDR3 bases: TGTGCCAGCAGCTCCCATCCGGGTCATACAAACACTGAAGCTTTCTTT. Amino acids: CASSSHPGHTNTEAFF. Combining the CDR3 with reference TRBV11-2 and TRBJ1-1 gives the whole variable domain EAGVAQSPRYKIIEKRQSVAFWCNPISGHATLYWYQQILGQGPKLLIQFQNNGVVDDSQLPKDRFSAERLKGVDSTLKIQPAKLEDSAVYLCASSSHPGHTNTEAFFGQGTRLTVV.

The V call is TRBV27, the J call TRBJ1-2, with 7 bases aligning to TRBD1. Germline V CDR1 and CDR2: MNHEY, SMNVEV (reference sequence). The CDR3 loop spans 14 amino acids. V was clipped by 3 bases and J by 6 bases; unmatched bases: 7. The CDR3: CASSFRGNLDGYTF. The CDR3 DNA reads as TGTGCCAGCAGTTTCAGGGGGAACTTGGATGGCTACACCTTC.

J is TRBJ2-7 and V is TRBV5-8; D may correspond to TRBD1 or TRBD2 (5 bases each). The CDR3 is made up of 14 amino acids. Between the trimmed V and J ends, which lost 9 bases and 3 bases, there was a span of 19 bases. CDR1 is SGHTS, CDR2 YDEGEE, per germline. In DNA form, the CDR3 reads TGTGCCAACAACGAGGGCAGGGCACACTACGAGCAGTACTTC. Translating gives CANNEGRAHYEQYF.

The chain has TRBV7-9 and TRBJ1-5, with D maybe TRBD1 (5 bases). This CDR3 contains 12 residues. Trimming pared 8 bases from V and 7 bases from J, leaving 12 bases between. Germline CDR1 and CDR2: SEHNR and FQNEAQ (reference sequence). CDR3 nucleotides: TGTGCCAGCTGCAGGGATAGCCAGCCCCAGCATTTT. This sequence encodes CASCRDSQPQHF. Full variable domain (remainder filled in from reference TRBV7-9 and TRBJ1-5): DTGVSQNPRHKITKRGQNVTFRCDPISEHNRLYWYRQTLGQGPEFLTYFQNEAQLEKSRLLSDRFSAERPKGSFSTLEIQRTEQGDSAMYLCASCRDSQPQHFGDGTRLSIL.

This chain uses TRBV27 with TRBJ1-1; 10 bases are a match to TRBD1. The V segment lost 1 base and the J segment 3 bases; nucleotides outside the gene matches: 11. Per the germline V gene, CDR1 is MNHEY and CDR2 is SMNVEV (reference sequence). This CDR3 region has 18 residues. CDR3 sequence reads: CASSLFSETGGVDTEAFF. Here the CDR3 DNA reads TGTGCCAGCAGTTTATTTTCCGAGACAGGGGGCGTGGACACTGAAGCTTTCTTT.

The genes are TRBV7-3 and TRBJ1-5; unclear D gene. CDR3 length equals 13 residues. V lost 5 bases and J lost 5, with 10 bases in between. The germline gives CDR1 SGHTA, CDR2 FQGTGA. This CDR3 is CASSPGLDQPQHF. CDR3 bases: TGTGCCAGCAGCCCCGGACTCGATCAGCCCCAGCATTTT.

The V call is TRBV2, the J call TRBJ2-7; tentatively, D is TRBD2 (7 bases). Per germline, CDR1 SNHLY and CDR2 FYNNEI. The CDR3 has 14 residues. V lost 5 bases and J 6 bases, leaving 17 bases between the germline ends. The CDR3 region is CASSPGEGGGEQYF. In DNA form, the CDR3 reads TGTGCCAGCAGTCCCGGGGAGGGGGGAGGCGAGCAGTACTTC.

V usage is TRBV28 and J usage is TRBJ2-4; 7 bases match TRBD1. The CDR3 contains 16 residues. Germline V gives CDR1 MDHEN, CDR2 SYDVKM. J was trimmed by 1 base and V by 3 bases; bases with no gene match: 6. The CDR3 region is CASSLTGIVAKNIQYF. The CDR3 coding sequence is TGTGCCAGCAGTTTGACAGGGATTGTCGCCAAAAACATTCAGTACTTC.

The J gene is TRBJ2-5, the V gene TRBV28, with 9 bases aligning to TRBD1. The length of the CDR3 is 15 residues. CDR1 MDHEN and CDR2 SYDVKM come from the germline V gene. Trimming at V came to 9 bases and at J to 5 bases, leaving 13 bases not matched to a gene. The CDR3, as DNA: TGTGCCAGTCATTCCGGGACAGGGACGATGGAGACCCAGTACTTC. It specifies CASHSGTGTMETQYF.

Only a few counts were recorded for this clone. The rearrangement links TRBV27 to TRBJ2-2; a possible D gene is TRBD1 (5 bases). Trimming cost V 3 bases and J 1 base, with 12 bases left between them. The CDR3 is 16 residues long. Germline lookup yields CDR1 MNHEY and CDR2 SMNVEV (reference sequence). The CDR3 DNA follows: TGTGCCAGCAGTTTGGGGCACTCATGGAACACCGGGGAGCTGTTTTTT. It translates to CASSLGHSWNTGELFF.

The chain employs TRBV7-2 and TRBJ1-3; 7 bases fit TRBD1. Unmatched junction bases numbered 5, after V lost 3 bases and J lost 0 bases. The CDR3 consists of 16 residues. Germline loops: CDR1 SGHTA, CDR2 FQGNSA. CDR3 protein: CASSFYAGGSGNTIYF. CDR3 coding DNA: TGTGCCAGCAGCTTCTACGCAGGGGGCTCTGGAAACACCATATATTTT.

This clone was seen only once. This chain connects TRBV2 to TRBJ2-7, with D unresolved. The CDR3 is 13 amino acids. From germline, CDR1 is SNHLY and CDR2 FYNNEI. Between the trimmed V and J ends, which lost 10 bases and 3 bases, there was a span of 16 bases. DNA for the CDR3: TGTGCCACCAAAAGGGTGGAGCACTACGAGCAGTACTTC. It codes for CATKRVEHYEQYF.